The 21 T cell receptor beta chains given below trace back to one sample, sequenced in a study of OX40 agonist ivuxolimab in advanced cancers. Profiled with immunoSEQ multiplex PCR; TCRdb holds only in-frame clones, not every one. The sample holds about 69,000 clones, more than 80% seen once. The sequencing here drew on CD4+ or CD8+ T cells sorted from blood, taken in a trial of the OX40 agonist ivuxolimab. The receptors shown here come from an adult with an advanced solid tumor such as melanoma, head and neck, liver or kidney cancer.

The genes are TRBV15 and TRBJ2-1, with 7 positions matching TRBD2. With 1 base clipped from V and 0 bases from J, the junction kept 6 bases outside the gene matches. The CDR3 sequence is 17 residues long. Looked up from germline, CDR1 is LNHNV and CDR2 is YYDKDF (reference sequence). CDR3: CATSRGGGSSSYNEQFF. The DNA for the CDR3 is TGTGCCACCAGCAGAGGCGGGGGTTCGAGCTCCTACAATGAGCAGTTCTTC.

This chain links TRBV9 with TRBJ2-7; D perhaps matches TRBD1 (5 bases). The length of the CDR3 is 14 residues. The V gene's germline CDR1 is SGDLS and CDR2 YYNGEE. V was shortened by 4 bases and J by 3 bases, with 14 bases between the two germline ends. The chain's CDR3 is CASSSSWGDYEQYF. The CDR3 DNA reads TGTGCCAGCAGCTCTTCCTGGGGCGACTACGAGCAGTACTTC. The full variable domain, in which reference TRBV9 and TRBJ2-7 provide the parts outside the CDR3, is DSGVTQTPKHLITATGQRVTLRCSPRSGDLSVYWYQQSLDQGLQFLIQYYNGEERAKGNILERFSAQQFPDLHSELNLSSLELGDSALYFCASSSSWGDYEQYFGPGTRLTVT.

This chain connects TRBV11-3 to TRBJ2-6, with TRBD1 matching over 7 bases. The CDR3 is 16 amino acids. V lost 4 bases and J lost 1; bases outside the gene matches: 4. Germline V CDR1 and CDR2: SGHNT, YENEEA. The CDR3, as DNA: TGTGCCAGCAGCTCGCCACAGGGGTCTGGGGCCAACGTCCTGACTTTC. This codes for CASSSPQGSGANVLTF.

The chain joins TRBV5-8 to TRBJ2-3; unclear D gene. The ends were cut back, 0 bases at V and 4 bases at J, with 3 bases in the middle. This CDR3 has 12 residues. Germline values: CDR1 SGHTS, CDR2 YDEGEE. CDR3 DNA: TGTGCCAGCAGCTTGGACGCAGATACGCAGTATTTT. Translated, it gives CASSLDADTQYF.

The chain carries TRBV7-9 and TRBJ2-5; D remains unclear. The germline gives CDR1 SEHNR, CDR2 FQNEAQ (reference sequence). The CDR3 loop spans 13 amino acids. V lost 7 bases to trimming and J lost 1 base, with 10 bases between them. DNA of the CDR3: TGTGCCAGCAACGACTGGCTCCAAGAGACCCAGTACTTC. Amino acids: CASNDWLQETQYF. The full variable domain, with the rest looked up from reference TRBV7-9 and TRBJ2-5, is DTGVSQNPRHKITKRGQNVTFRCDPISEHNRLYWYRQTLGQGPEFLTYFQNEAQLEKSRLLSDRFSAERPKGSFSTLEIQRTEQGDSAMYLCASNDWLQETQYFGPGTRLLVL.

This chain joins TRBV7-8 and TRBJ2-7; TRBD1 agrees at 10 bases. Trimming at V came to 0 bases and at J to 6 bases, leaving 8 bases not matched to a gene. The CDR3 is 16 amino acids. The germline V gene has CDR1 SGHVS and CDR2 FQNEAQ. Here the CDR3 DNA reads TGTGCCAGCAGCTTAGCCCCCGGGACAGGGGTGTTCGAGCAGTACTTC. Translation gives CASSLAPGTGVFEQYF. The whole variable domain, filled in from reference TRBV7-8 and TRBJ2-7, reads GAGVSQSPRYKVAKRGQDVALRCDPISGHVSLFWYQQALGQGPEFLTYFQNEAQLDKSGLPSDRFFAERPEGSVSTLKIQRTQQEDSAVYLCASSLAPGTGVFEQYFGPGTRLTVT.

The chain uses TRBV5-6 and TRBJ1-1; TRBD1 agrees at 7 bases. J gave up 7 bases and V 3 bases, and 6 bases lay outside the gene matches. CDR1 is SGHDT and CDR2 is YYEEEE in the germline V gene. This CDR3 has 13 amino acids. The CDR3 loop reads CASSSGGGIEAFF. CDR3 sequence (DNA): TGTGCCAGCAGCTCAGGGGGAGGGATTGAAGCTTTCTTT.

The rearrangement links TRBV30 to TRBJ2-2; possibly TRBD2 for D (6 bases). The CDR3 has 13 amino acids. Trimming removed 1 base from V and 3 bases from J, with 6 bases in between. The germline V gene encodes CDR1 GTSNPN and CDR2 SVGIG (reference sequence). As DNA, the CDR3 is TGTGCCTGGAGTGGGGGGGACACCGGGGAGCTGTTTTTT. This sequence encodes CAWSGGDTGELFF.

V usage is TRBV7-6 and J usage is TRBJ2-3; D unclear. The V and J ends lost 2 bases and 2 bases respectively, with 8 bases between them. CDR1 SGHVS and CDR2 FNYEAQ come from the germline V gene. The CDR3 spans 14 residues. The CDR3: CASSLPADTDTQYF. The CDR3 bases are TGTGCCAGCAGCTTACCTGCCGACACAGATACGCAGTATTTT.

In the case of this clone: The junction shows a germline mismatch at one end, possibly a read error. The chain couples TRBV14 to TRBJ2-1; D is unresolved. Germline V gene sequence: CDR1 SGHDN, CDR2 FVKESK. The CDR3 covers 13 residues. The CDR3, as DNA: TGTGCCAGCAGGCAAGAACGACATAATGAGCAGTTCTTC. Residues: CASRQERHNEQFF.

CDR3 amino acids: CASSQTLGSEAFF. The CDR3 DNA sequence: TGTGCCAGCAGCCAAACTCTGGGGTCTGAAGCTTTCTTT. The J gene is TRBJ1-1, the V gene TRBV7-2; D not resolved. Deletions cut 5 bases from V and 6 bases from J, with 13 bases between. Germline CDR1 SGHTA, CDR2 FQGNSA. The CDR3 contains 13 residues.

This clone occurred a few times. The chain uses TRBV7-2 and TRBJ1-3; 8 positions match TRBD1. Germline V lookup: CDR1 SGHTA, CDR2 FQGNSA. This CDR3 spans 20 amino acids. The trim removed 0 bases at V and 3 bases at J, leaving 16 bases unmatched. Written as DNA, the CDR3 is TGTGCCAGCAGCTTAGCCCACAGGGGGATTCCCTCCTTGGGTGGAAACACCATATATTTT. It yields the protein CASSLAHRGIPSLGGNTIYF.

The CDR3 region is CSVDAGTRNTGELFF. Here the CDR3 DNA reads TGCAGCGTTGACGCCGGGACAAGAAACACCGGGGAGCTGTTTTTT. V usage is TRBV29-1 and J usage is TRBJ2-2, with D possibly matching TRBD1 (6 bases). This CDR3 is built from 15 residues. The V gene lost 3 bases and the J gene lost 2 bases, with 13 bases spanning the gap. Germline V gene lookup returns CDR1 SQVTM and CDR2 ANQGSEA.

The chain recombines TRBV7-3 with TRBJ2-1; 8 positions agree with TRBD2. The CDR3 runs to 15 residues. Germline V gene data show CDR1 as SGHTA and CDR2 as FQGTGA. The trim removed 1 base at V and 4 bases at J, leaving 3 bases unmatched. The CDR3 DNA is TGTGCCAGCAGCTTAATGTTAGCGGGGTACAATGAGCAGTTCTTC. Protein: CASSLMLAGYNEQFF.

The rearrangement uses TRBV4-1 and TRBJ2-1; 7 bases map to TRBD2. Germline V gene data show CDR1 as MGHRA and CDR2 as YSYEKL. CDR3 size: 13 residues. J was trimmed by 9 bases and V by 1 base; bases with no gene match: 3. The CDR3 bases are TGCGCCAGCAGCCAAGTACTAGCGACTGAGCAGTTCTTC. Its translation: CASSQVLATEQFF.

In this sample, this clone turned up once. V usage is TRBV6-5 and J usage is TRBJ1-4; maybe TRBD1 (5 bases). Germline lookup yields CDR1 MNHEY and CDR2 SVGAGI. V was trimmed by 4 bases and J by 1 base, leaving 7 bases between them. This CDR3 region has 14 residues. CDR3 DNA sequence: TGTGCCAGCAGTTCCGGGGGAACTAATGAAAAACTGTTTTTT. Its protein product is CASSSGGTNEKLFF.

The chain couples TRBV27 to TRBJ2-1, with TRBD2 matching over 13 bases. The CDR3 length is 18 residues. The V gene end was trimmed by 2 bases and the J gene end by 0 bases; junction bases not matched to a gene: 4. Per germline, CDR1 MNHEY and CDR2 SMNVEV (reference sequence). The CDR3 reads CASSLRLAGGYSYNEQFF. CDR3 DNA: TGTGCCAGCAGTTTACGACTAGCGGGAGGCTACTCCTACAATGAGCAGTTCTTC.

The chain uses TRBV5-4 and TRBJ2-2; the D call may be TRBD1 or TRBD2 (5 bases each). V was pared by 4 bases and J by 3 bases, with 16 bases between. Germline V gene lookup returns CDR1 SGHNT and CDR2 YYREEE (reference sequence). The CDR3 length is 16 residues. The CDR3 sequence: CASSAGRLGDTGELFF. The CDR3 region has the DNA TGTGCCAGCAGCGCCGGGCGACTGGGGGACACCGGGGAGCTGTTTTTT.

This chain uses TRBV30 with TRBJ2-2, with 9 bases matching TRBD2. CDR3 length: 16 amino acids. The germline CDR1 and CDR2 sequences are GTSNPN and SVGIG (reference sequence). Trimming at V came to 5 bases and at J to 3 bases, leaving 10 bases not matched to a gene. The CDR3 DNA follows: TGTGCCTGGGCTAGCGGGATTGGGGGTTACACCGGGGAGCTGTTTTTT. This gives the protein CAWASGIGGYTGELFF.

The chain combines TRBV4-3 with TRBJ2-7; a weak D match, TRBD2 (5 bases). The V and J ends lost 0 bases and 0 bases respectively, with 12 bases between them. The length of the CDR3 is 16 residues. Germline V CDR1 and CDR2: LGHNA, YSLEER. CDR3 sequence: CASSQELRRDSYEQYF. The CDR3 DNA is TGCGCCAGCAGCCAAGAACTGCGTCGGGACTCCTACGAGCAGTACTTC.

The chain employs TRBV4-3 and TRBJ2-7, with D unresolved. Germline V gives CDR1 LGHNA, CDR2 YSLEER. The CDR3 is made up of 16 amino acids. V lost 0 bases to trimming and J lost 0 bases, with 12 bases between them. The CDR3: CASSQDGQLSSYEQYF. CDR3 nucleotides: TGCGCCAGCAGCCAAGACGGGCAGTTAAGCTCCTACGAGCAGTACTTC.